This T cell receptor beta chain originates from a study of cytomegalovirus exposure and HLA in healthy donors. Study-wide points: The investigators catalogued some 150 TCR beta chains as cytomegalovirus-associated.

To note about this clone: As yet, its antigen is unknown. The same CDR3 can be traced to other DNA sequences in this sample.

Unrecorded immune exposures were likely, despite nominal health at sampling. Vbeta (60) and Jbeta (13) primers were used in the PCR. Sequencing used immunoSEQ multiplex PCR; TCRdb keeps in-frame clones, though not all of them. The table lists more than 55,000 clones, 80% of them singletons. This CDR3 has 13 amino acids. CDR1 is SQVTM and CDR2 is ANQGSEA in the germline V gene. V dropped 4 bases and J dropped 4 bases, with 14 bases sitting between them. This clonotype was obtained from a woman aged 40 to 55 in good health and CMV-seronegative. The sequencing sample was made of PBMCs. V usage is TRBV29-1 and J usage is TRBJ2-7; a possible D gene is TRBD2 (5 bases). In DNA form, the CDR3 reads TGCAGCGTTGGGGTGGGAGTGTCGTACGAGCAGTACTTC. This translates into CSVGVGVSYEQYF.